This paragraph covers one TCR beta chain sequence. Produced via immunoSEQ multiplex PCR; TCRdb's table is partial and in-frame only. The repertoire consists of about 33,000 clones, none detected only once. This CDR3 spans 17 amino acids. Germline CDR1 is SEHNR and CDR2 is FQNEAQ (reference sequence). The source of the sample is a study of T cells after posttransplantation cyclophosphamide. The TCR comes from a woman in her twenties or thirties in good health and a related stem cell transplant donor. Sequenced: PBMCs. The chain has TRBV7-9 and TRBJ1-5, with TRBD1 as a possible D gene (5 bases). CDR3 nucleotides: TGTGCAAGTAGAACCAGGAAGCCCGACAGAGGCAATCAGCCCCAGCATTTT. It translates to CASRTRKPDRGNQPQHF.